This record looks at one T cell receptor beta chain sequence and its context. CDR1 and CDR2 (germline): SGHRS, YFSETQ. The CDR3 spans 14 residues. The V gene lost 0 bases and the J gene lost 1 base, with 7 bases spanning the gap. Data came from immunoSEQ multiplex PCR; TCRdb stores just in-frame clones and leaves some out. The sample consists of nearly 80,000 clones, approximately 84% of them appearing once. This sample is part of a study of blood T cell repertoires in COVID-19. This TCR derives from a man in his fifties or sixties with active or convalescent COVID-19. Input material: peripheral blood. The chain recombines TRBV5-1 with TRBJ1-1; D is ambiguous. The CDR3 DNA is TGCGCCAGCAGCTTGGGGTGGGCGAACACTGAAGCTTTCTTT. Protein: CASSLGWANTEAFF.